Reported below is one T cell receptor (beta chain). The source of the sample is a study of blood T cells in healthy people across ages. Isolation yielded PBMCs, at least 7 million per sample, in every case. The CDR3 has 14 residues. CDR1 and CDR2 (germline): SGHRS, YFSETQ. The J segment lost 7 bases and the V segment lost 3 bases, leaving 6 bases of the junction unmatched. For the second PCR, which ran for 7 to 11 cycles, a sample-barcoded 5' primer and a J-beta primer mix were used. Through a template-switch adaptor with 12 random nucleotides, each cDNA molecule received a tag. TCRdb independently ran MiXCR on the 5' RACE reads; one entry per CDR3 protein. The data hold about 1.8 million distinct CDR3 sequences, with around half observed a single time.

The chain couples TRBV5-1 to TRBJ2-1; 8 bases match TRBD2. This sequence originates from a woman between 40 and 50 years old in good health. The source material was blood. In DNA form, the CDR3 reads TGCGCCAGCAGCTCGGGGGGGCGGGTTAATGAGCAGTTCTTC. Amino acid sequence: CASSSGGRVNEQFF.